This TCR beta chain was identified during a study of T-cell reconstitution after alpha-beta-depleted transplantation in children. Whole-study results and caveats: Expanded graft clones, several hundred of them, were reportedly the source of alpha-beta T cells about two months after transplant. T-cell counts and diversity at one year post-transplant came mainly from newly produced T cells.

The CDR3 is 16 amino acids. The germline V gene has CDR1 SGHAT and CDR2 FQDESV (reference sequence). V was pared by 3 bases and J by 2 bases, with 15 bases between. Construction of the TCRbeta library involved unique molecular identifiers. TCRdb ran MiXCR on the PCR reads and lists one entry per CDR3 protein. The sample shows roughly 310,000 distinct CDR3 sequences, more than 20% of them seen only once. In the case of this clonotype: Its matching antigen is unknown.

The rearrangement uses TRBV11-1 and TRBJ2-3; no clear D. This clonotype was obtained from a male patient under 18 who had a stem cell transplant for acute lymphoblastic leukemia, so the T cells may come from the graft donor. The sample here was PBMCs, mostly from graft donor cells, taken 180 days after TCRalphabeta/CD19-depleted stem cell transplant. The DNA of the CDR3 is TGTGCCAGCAGCTTCGAATGGTGGTCTCTCACAGATACGCAGTATTTT. This sequence encodes CASSFEWWSLTDTQYF.